The 17 T cell receptor beta chains listed next were all sequenced from one sample in a study of T-cell memory formation after mild COVID-19. TCRdb independently ran MiXCR on the 5' RACE reads; one entry per CDR3 protein. Of some 120,000 distinct CDR3 sequences detected, roughly 6% appear once; the ten largest clones hold 2% to 2.5%. The sample taken for sequencing was PBMCs or a T cell subset sorted from them (not recorded which). Receptors were obtained from an adult woman who had mild COVID-19 (a few samples of this study predate the infection). Cell type and time point are not known.

This clonotype came up a few times. The rearrangement joins TRBV20-1 to TRBJ2-7; D may be TRBD1 (6 bases). V was shortened by 4 bases and J by 5 bases, with 12 bases between the two germline ends. Germline loops: CDR1 DFQATT, CDR2 SNEGSKA (reference sequence). This CDR3 contains 12 residues. The CDR3 sequence is CSATLTGNEQYF. The CDR3 DNA sequence: TGCAGTGCTACGTTAACAGGGAACGAGCAGTACTTC.

This clonotype has ten or more counts. V gene TRBV5-1 combines with J gene TRBJ2-7, with a tentative D call TRBD2 (5 bases). The CDR3 covers 14 residues. The V gene's germline CDR1 is SGHRS and CDR2 YFSETQ. The germline V and J ends were trimmed by 4 bases and 7 bases, with 18 bases remaining between them. The CDR3 loop reads CASSAAVGVGEQYF. The CDR3 region has the DNA TGCGCCAGCAGCGCGGCCGTCGGGGTTGGGGAGCAGTACTTC.

This clonotype has at least ten counts. This rearrangement joins TRBV4-3 to TRBJ2-7; TRBD2 matches 7 bases. CDR1 and CDR2 from the germline V gene are LGHNA and YSLEER. The CDR3 loop spans 15 amino acids. After removal of 0 bases from V and 3 bases from J, the junction contained 5 bases not matched to a gene. CDR3 amino acids: CASSQEGTTNYEQYF. CDR3 sequence (DNA): TGCGCCAGCAGCCAAGAGGGGACTACAAACTACGAGCAGTACTTC.

Ten or more counts support this clonotype. This chain links TRBV12-3 or TRBV12-4 with TRBJ1-1; D remains ambiguous. The length of the CDR3 is 15 residues. Trimming cost V 2 bases and J 3 bases, with 13 bases left between them. CDR3 nucleotides: TGTGCCAGCAGTTTAAGCCCGGGGAGGCACACTGAAGCTTTCTTT. It yields the protein CASSLSPGRHTEAFF.

J is TRBJ2-3 and V is TRBV24-1; 9 nucleotides line up with TRBD2. CDR3 length: 19 residues. V was pared by 0 bases and J by 1 base, with 10 bases of the junction left unmatched. Germline lookup yields CDR1 KGHDR and CDR2 SFDVKD. CDR3 sequence reads: CATSDLPEREERGTDTQYF. DNA of the CDR3: TGTGCCACCAGTGATTTGCCGGAGCGGGAGGAGCGGGGCACAGATACGCAGTATTTT.

The sample holds a few counts of this clonotype. The rearrangement uses TRBV4-1 and TRBJ1-2, with D maybe TRBD1 (5 bases). Germline values: CDR1 MGHRA, CDR2 YSYEKL. The V gene lost 4 bases and the J gene lost 2 bases, with 17 bases spanning the gap. This CDR3 is 16 amino acids long. The CDR3 reads CASSRAGGVLNYGYTF. As DNA, the CDR3 is TGCGCCAGCAGCCGTGCGGGGGGGGTATTAAACTATGGCTACACCTTC.

This clonotype has ten or more counts. The V gene is TRBV7-3, the J gene TRBJ2-3; 7 bases agree with TRBD2. Germline CDR1 SGHTA, CDR2 FQGTGA. This CDR3 region has 17 residues. V was clipped by 5 bases and J by 0 bases; unmatched bases: 11. The DNA for the CDR3 is TGTGCCAGCAGCCTGGGGCCTAGCGGCCTTAGCACAGATACGCAGTATTTT. Amino acids: CASSLGPSGLSTDTQYF.

This clonotype was recorded at least ten times. The CDR3 spells CASSPTGIGTEAFF. The CDR3 bases are TGTGCCAGCTCACCGACAGGGATTGGGACTGAAGCTTTCTTT. This chain connects TRBV18 to TRBJ1-1; TRBD1 agrees at 7 bases. The CDR3 is 14 residues long. Germline V gives CDR1 KGHSH, CDR2 LQKENI. V lost 3 bases to trimming and J lost 5 bases; unmatched junction nucleotides: 6.

This clonotype occurred a few times. The DNA for the CDR3 is TGTGCCAGTACCAAAACGGGACAGCGAACCGGTGAGCAGTTCTTC. It encodes CASTKTGQRTGEQFF. The chain combines TRBV12-3 or TRBV12-4 with TRBJ2-1; TRBD1 matches at 7 bases. The CDR3 totals 15 residues. With V trimmed by 9 bases and J by 9 bases, 17 bases remained unmatched.

The chain links TRBV24-1 to TRBJ2-7, with TRBD1 matching over 9 bases. V shed 7 bases, J shed 2 bases, and the junction held 2 bases outside the gene matches. This CDR3 has 13 residues. CDR1 and CDR2 (germline): KGHDR, SFDVKD. CDR3 in amino acids: CATSRQGAYEQYF. The CDR3 nucleotides are TGTGCCACCAGCCGACAGGGGGCCTACGAGCAGTACTTC.

This clonotype has at least ten counts. The rearrangement links TRBV7-6 to TRBJ2-7; 7 nucleotides agree with TRBD1. Germline V lookup: CDR1 SGHVS, CDR2 FNYEAQ. J gave up 6 bases and V 4 bases, and 12 bases lay outside the gene matches. The CDR3 totals 15 residues. CDR3 loop: CASSSYRGRAAEQYF. The CDR3 region has the DNA TGTGCCAGCAGCTCGTACAGGGGTCGGGCCGCCGAGCAGTACTTC.

The V call is TRBV3-1, the J call TRBJ2-2, with 12 bases aligning to TRBD2. V was pared by 3 bases and J by 6 bases, with 2 bases of the junction left unmatched. The CDR3 sequence is 15 residues long. Germline CDR1 LGHDT, CDR2 YNNKEL (reference sequence). The DNA of the CDR3 is TGTGCCAGCAGCCAGGCTAGCGGGAGGGCCGGGGAGCTGTTTTTT. This codes for CASSQASGRAGELFF. Full variable domain (outside the CDR3, taken from reference TRBV3-1 and TRBJ2-2): DTAVSQTPKYLVTQMGNDKSIKCEQNLGHDTMYWYKQDSKKFLKIMFSYNNKELIINETVPNRFSPKSPDKAHLNLHINSLELGDSAVYFCASSQASGRAGELFFGEGSRLTVL.

This clonotype was detected a few times. The chain is built from TRBV11-1 and TRBJ2-7, with D possibly TRBD2 on 6 matching bases. V dropped 5 bases and J dropped 12 bases, with 17 bases sitting between them. CDR3 length: 12 residues. Germline-derived CDR1 and CDR2 are SGHAT and FQDESV (reference sequence). CDR3 region: CASSPRGSPMYF. CDR3 in DNA: TGTGCCAGCAGCCCACGGGGGTCCCCGATGTACTTC.

This clonotype was detected only a few times. The DNA of the CDR3 is TGTGCCAGCAGCTTAGGTACCCTCAATGAGCAGTTCTTC. Encoded protein: CASSLGTLNEQFF. The V and J genes are TRBV7-2 and TRBJ2-1; D gene ambiguous. The germline gives CDR1 SGHTA, CDR2 FQGNSA. This CDR3 is built from 13 residues. V was clipped by 1 base and J by 6 bases, with 7 bases between them.

The chain has TRBV12-3 or TRBV12-4 and TRBJ2-1, with D perhaps being TRBD1 or TRBD2 (6 bases each). V was shortened by 1 base and J by 3 bases, with 13 bases between the two germline ends. The CDR3 length is 16 residues. Here the CDR3 reads CASSLEGGNYYNEQFF. The CDR3 nucleotides read TGTGCCAGCAGTTTAGAGGGGGGTAATTACTACAATGAGCAGTTCTTC.

This clonotype was detected only a few times. J is TRBJ2-7 and V is TRBV25-1; D gene ambiguous. The V gene's germline CDR1 is MGHDK and CDR2 SYGVNS. V was cut by 2 bases and J by 4 bases, with 15 bases left in between. The CDR3 runs 15 residues. The CDR3 reads CASSEQGRSRYEQYF. The CDR3, as DNA: TGTGCCAGCAGTGAACAAGGTAGGAGTCGATACGAGCAGTACTTC.

This clonotype has only a few counts. The chain recombines TRBV21-1 with TRBJ2-7; TRBD1, the table's D call, lacks a check against the DNA. TRBV21-1 is reported as a pseudogene. This CDR3 comprises 15 residues. The CDR3 region has the DNA TGTGCCAGCAGCAAAGCGTCGGGGCAGGGGAACGAGCAGTACTTC. Translated: CASSKASGQGNEQYF.